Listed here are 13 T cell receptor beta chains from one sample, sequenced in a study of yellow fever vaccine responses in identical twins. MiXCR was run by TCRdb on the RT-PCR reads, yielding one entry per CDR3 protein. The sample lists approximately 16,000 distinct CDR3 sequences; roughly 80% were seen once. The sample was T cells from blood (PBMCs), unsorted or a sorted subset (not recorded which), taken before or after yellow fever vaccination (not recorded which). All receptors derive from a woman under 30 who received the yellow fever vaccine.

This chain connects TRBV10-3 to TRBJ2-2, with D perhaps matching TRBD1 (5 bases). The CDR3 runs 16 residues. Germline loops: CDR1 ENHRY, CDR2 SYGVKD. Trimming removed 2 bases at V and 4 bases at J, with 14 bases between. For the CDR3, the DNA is TGTGCCATCAGTGAGAAACAGGTCGTCGGCACCGGGGAGCTGTTTTTT. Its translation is CAISEKQVVGTGELFF.

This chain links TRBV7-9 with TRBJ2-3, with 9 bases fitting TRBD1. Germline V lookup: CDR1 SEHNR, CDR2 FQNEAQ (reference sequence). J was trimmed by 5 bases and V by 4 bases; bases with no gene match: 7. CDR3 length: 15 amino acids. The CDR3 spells CASSSSGTGKDTQYF. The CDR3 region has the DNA TGTGCCAGCAGCTCCTCCGGGACAGGGAAAGATACGCAGTATTTT. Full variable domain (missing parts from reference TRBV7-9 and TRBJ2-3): DTGVSQNPRHKITKRGQNVTFRCDPISEHNRLYWYRQTLGQGPEFLTYFQNEAQLEKSRLLSDRFSAERPKGSFSTLEIQRTEQGDSAMYLCASSSSGTGKDTQYFGPGTRLTVL.

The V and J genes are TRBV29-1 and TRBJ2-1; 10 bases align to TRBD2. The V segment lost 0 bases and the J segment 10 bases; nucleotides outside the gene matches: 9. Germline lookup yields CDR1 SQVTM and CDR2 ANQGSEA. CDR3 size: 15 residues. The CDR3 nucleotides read TGCAGCGTTGAAGATAGACTAGCGGGCCCCTTGGAGCAGTTCTTC. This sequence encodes CSVEDRLAGPLEQFF.

The CDR3, as DNA: TGTGCCAGCTCACCACAGGTGTACCAAGAGACCCAGTACTTC. The encoded protein is CASSPQVYQETQYF. This rearrangement joins TRBV18 to TRBJ2-5, with D uncertain. Looked up from germline, CDR1 is KGHSH and CDR2 is LQKENI. Trimming took off 1 base at V and 0 bases at J, with 6 bases between the two ends. The CDR3 length is 14 residues.

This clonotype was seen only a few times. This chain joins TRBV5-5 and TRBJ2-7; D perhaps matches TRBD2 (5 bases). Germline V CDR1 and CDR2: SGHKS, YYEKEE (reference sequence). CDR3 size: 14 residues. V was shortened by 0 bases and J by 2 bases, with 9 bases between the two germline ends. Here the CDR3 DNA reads TGTGCCAGCAGCTTGGTAGAGGGCCCCTACGAGCAGTACTTC. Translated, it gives CASSLVEGPYEQYF.

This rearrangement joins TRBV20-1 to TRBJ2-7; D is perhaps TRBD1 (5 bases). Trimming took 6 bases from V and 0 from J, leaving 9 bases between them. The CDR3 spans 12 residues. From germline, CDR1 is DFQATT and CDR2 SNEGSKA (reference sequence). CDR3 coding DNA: TGCAGTGCCCGAGACAGCTCCTACGAGCAGTACTTC. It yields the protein CSARDSSYEQYF.

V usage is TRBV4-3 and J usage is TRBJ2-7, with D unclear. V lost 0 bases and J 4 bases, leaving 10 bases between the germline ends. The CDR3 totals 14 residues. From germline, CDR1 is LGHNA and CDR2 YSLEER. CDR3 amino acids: CASSQDVRLYEQYF. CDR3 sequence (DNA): TGCGCCAGCAGCCAAGATGTCCGGTTGTACGAGCAGTACTTC.

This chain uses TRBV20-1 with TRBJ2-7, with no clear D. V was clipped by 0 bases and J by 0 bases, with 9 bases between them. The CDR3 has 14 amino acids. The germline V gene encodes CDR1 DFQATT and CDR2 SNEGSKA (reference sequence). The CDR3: CSARDFVSSYEQYF. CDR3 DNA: TGCAGTGCTAGAGATTTTGTCAGCTCCTACGAGCAGTACTTC.

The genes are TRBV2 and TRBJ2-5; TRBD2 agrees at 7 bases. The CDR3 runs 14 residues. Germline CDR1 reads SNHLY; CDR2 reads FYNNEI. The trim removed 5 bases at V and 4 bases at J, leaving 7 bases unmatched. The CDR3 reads CASSRPGGTETQYF. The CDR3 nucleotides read TGTGCCAGCAGTCGCCCCGGGGGGACAGAGACCCAGTACTTC.

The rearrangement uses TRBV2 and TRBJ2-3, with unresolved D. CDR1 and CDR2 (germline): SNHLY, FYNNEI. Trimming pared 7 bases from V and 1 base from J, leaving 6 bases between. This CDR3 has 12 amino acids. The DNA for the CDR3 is TGTGCCAGCACTTTCCGCACAGATACGCAGTATTTT. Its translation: CASTFRTDTQYF. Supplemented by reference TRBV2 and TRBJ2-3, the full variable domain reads EPEVTQTPSHQVTQMGQEVILRCVPISNHLYFYWYRQILGQKVEFLVSFYNNEISEKSEIFDDQFSVERPDGSNFTLKIRSTKLEDSAMYFCASTFRTDTQYFGPGTRLTVL.

This CDR3 is CASSHRLDETQYF. CDR3 bases: TGTGCCAGCTCACACAGGTTGGACGAGACCCAGTACTTC. The chain employs TRBV18 and TRBJ2-5; a possible D gene is TRBD1 (5 bases). This CDR3 is built from 13 residues. Deletions cut 4 bases from V and 5 bases from J, with 11 bases between. Per germline, CDR1 KGHSH and CDR2 LQKENI.

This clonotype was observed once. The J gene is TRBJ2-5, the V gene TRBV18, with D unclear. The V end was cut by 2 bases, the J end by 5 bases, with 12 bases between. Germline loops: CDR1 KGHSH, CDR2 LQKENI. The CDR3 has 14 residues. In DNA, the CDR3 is TGTGCCAGCTCACCATCTCCGTCCCGTGAGACCCAGTACTTC. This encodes CASSPSPSRETQYF.

CDR3 protein: CASSLSGRADYEQYF. The CDR3 nucleotides read TGTGCCAGCAGCTTGTCAGGGAGGGCCGACTACGAGCAGTACTTC. The chain joins TRBV11-1 to TRBJ2-7; 7 nucleotides agree with TRBD2. Trimming cost V 3 bases and J 3 bases; bases outside gene matches: 8. The CDR3 spans 15 residues. In germline, CDR1 is SGHAT, CDR2 FQDESV (reference sequence).